A single sample gave rise to the 3 T cell receptor beta chains below, sequenced in a study of blood T cell repertoires in COVID-19. Some clones are missing from TCRdb's copy, which holds only in-frame ones; the method was immunoSEQ multiplex PCR. The repertoire holds some 490,000 clones, 70% to 90% seen once, with approximately 3.4% in the top ten. The source material was peripheral blood. Receptors were obtained from a human donor in a cohort sampled during active COVID-19.

J is TRBJ1-5 and V is TRBV30, with 8 nucleotides matching TRBD1. The ends lost 3 bases at V and 0 bases at J; junction bases unmatched: 7. Germline CDR1 GTSNPN, CDR2 SVGIG (reference sequence). The CDR3 is 16 residues long. Here the CDR3 reads CAWSLDRGLSNQPQHF. CDR3 bases: TGTGCCTGGAGCCTCGACAGGGGCCTTAGCAATCAGCCCCAGCATTTT. The variable domain in full, completed from reference TRBV30 and TRBJ1-5, reads SQTIHQWPATLVQPVGSPLSLECTVEGTSNPNLYWYRQAAGRGLQLLFYSVGIGQISSEVPQNLSASRPQDRQFILSSKKLLLSDSGFYLCAWSLDRGLSNQPQHFGDGTRLSIL.

This chain links TRBV28 with TRBJ1-4; possible D gene TRBD1, 6 bases. Germline CDR1 is MDHEN and CDR2 is SYDVKM. CDR3 length: 16 amino acids. Trimming pared 4 bases from V and 4 bases from J, leaving 16 bases between. CDR3 loop: CASSSPGAGVNEKLFF. As DNA, the CDR3 is TGTGCCAGCAGTTCCCCCGGGGCAGGGGTTAATGAAAAACTGTTTTTT. Together with reference TRBV28 and TRBJ1-4, the CDR3 gives the full variable domain: DVKVTQSSRYLVKRTGEKVFLECVQDMDHENMFWYRQDPGLGLRLIYFSYDVKMKEKGDIPEGYSVSREKKERFSLILESASTNQTSMYLCASSSPGAGVNEKLFFGSGTQLSVL.

This clone was seen only once. J is TRBJ2-4 and V is TRBV28; possible D gene TRBD1, 6 bases. V dropped 3 bases and J dropped 7 bases, with 10 bases sitting between them. Germline V gives CDR1 MDHEN, CDR2 SYDVKM. The CDR3 is made up of 13 amino acids. In DNA form, the CDR3 reads TGTGCCAGCAGTTTGGACAGACGGAACATTCAGTACTTC. It yields the protein CASSLDRRNIQYF.